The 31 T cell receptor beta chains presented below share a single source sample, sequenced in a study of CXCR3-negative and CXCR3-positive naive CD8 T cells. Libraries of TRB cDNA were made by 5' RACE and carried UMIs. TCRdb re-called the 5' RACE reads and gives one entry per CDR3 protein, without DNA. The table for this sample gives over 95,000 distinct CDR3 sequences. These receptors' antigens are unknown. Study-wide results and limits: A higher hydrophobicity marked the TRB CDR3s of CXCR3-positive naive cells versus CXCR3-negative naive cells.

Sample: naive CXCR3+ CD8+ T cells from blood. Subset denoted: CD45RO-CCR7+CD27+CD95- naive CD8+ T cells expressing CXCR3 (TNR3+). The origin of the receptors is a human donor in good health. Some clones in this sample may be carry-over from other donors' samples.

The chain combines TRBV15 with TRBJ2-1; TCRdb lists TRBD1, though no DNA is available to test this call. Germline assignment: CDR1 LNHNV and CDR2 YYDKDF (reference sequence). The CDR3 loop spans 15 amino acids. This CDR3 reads CATSPGQGNYNEQFF.

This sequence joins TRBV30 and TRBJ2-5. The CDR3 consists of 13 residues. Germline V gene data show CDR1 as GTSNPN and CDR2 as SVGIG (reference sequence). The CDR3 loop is CAWSEDAQETQYF.

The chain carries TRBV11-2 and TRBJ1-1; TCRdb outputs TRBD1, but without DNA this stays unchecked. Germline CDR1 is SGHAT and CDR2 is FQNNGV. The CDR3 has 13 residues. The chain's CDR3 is CASSLTGSPEAFF.

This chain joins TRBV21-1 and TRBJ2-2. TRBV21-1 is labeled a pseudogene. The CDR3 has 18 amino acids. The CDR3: CASSKARRMVPNTGELFF.

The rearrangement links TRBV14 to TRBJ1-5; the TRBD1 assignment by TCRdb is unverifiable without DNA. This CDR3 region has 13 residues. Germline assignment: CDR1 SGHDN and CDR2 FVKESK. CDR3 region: CASSRLPGGTQHF.

The CDR3 spells CASSPPGANEQYF. V and J are TRBV4-1 and TRBJ2-7; TCRdb names TRBD1, which stays unverified in the absence of DNA. The CDR3 spans 13 residues. CDR1 and CDR2 from the germline V gene are MGHRA and YSYEKL.

CDR3 loop: CASSYEDRRNSYNEQFF. V is TRBV6-2 or TRBV6-3 and J is TRBJ2-1; absent DNA, TCRdb's TRBD1 call cannot be checked. CDR1 is MNHEY, CDR2 SVGEGT, per germline. The CDR3 sequence is 17 residues long.

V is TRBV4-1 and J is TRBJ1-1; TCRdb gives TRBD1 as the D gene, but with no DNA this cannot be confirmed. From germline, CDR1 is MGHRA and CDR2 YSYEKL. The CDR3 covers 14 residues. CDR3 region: CASSQGQMNTEAFF.

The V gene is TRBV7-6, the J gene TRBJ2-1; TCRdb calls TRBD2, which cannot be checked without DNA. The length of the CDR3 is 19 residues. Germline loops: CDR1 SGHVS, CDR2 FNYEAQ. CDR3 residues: CASSFPTTSGRVPTDEQFF.

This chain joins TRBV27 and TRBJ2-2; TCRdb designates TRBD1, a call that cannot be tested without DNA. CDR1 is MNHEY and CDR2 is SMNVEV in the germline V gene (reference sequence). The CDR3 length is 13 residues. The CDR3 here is CASGTRDTGELFF.

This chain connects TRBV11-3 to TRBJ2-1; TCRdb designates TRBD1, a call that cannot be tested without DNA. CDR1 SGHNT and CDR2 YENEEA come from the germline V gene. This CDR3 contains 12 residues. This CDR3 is CASSSQGDEQFF.

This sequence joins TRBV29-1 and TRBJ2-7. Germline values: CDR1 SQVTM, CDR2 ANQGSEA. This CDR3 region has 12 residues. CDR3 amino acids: CSVEMEAYEQYF.

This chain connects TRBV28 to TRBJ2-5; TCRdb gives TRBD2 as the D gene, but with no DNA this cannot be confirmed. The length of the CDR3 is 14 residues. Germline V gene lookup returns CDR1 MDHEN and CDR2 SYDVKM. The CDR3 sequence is CASSSLATRETQYF. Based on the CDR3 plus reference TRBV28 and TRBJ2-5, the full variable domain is DVKVTQSSRYLVKRTGEKVFLECVQDMDHENMFWYRQDPGLGLRLIYFSYDVKMKEKGDIPEGYSVSREKKERFSLILESASTNQTSMYLCASSSLATRETQYFGPGTRLLVL.

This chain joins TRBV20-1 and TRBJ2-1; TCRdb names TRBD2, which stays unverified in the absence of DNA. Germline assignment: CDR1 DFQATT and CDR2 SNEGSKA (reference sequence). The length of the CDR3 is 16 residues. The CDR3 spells CSATSAGVSIYNEQFF.

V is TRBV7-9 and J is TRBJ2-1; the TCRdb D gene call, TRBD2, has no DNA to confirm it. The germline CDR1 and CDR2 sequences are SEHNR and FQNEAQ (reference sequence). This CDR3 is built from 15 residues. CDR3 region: CASSLASGMSNEQFF.

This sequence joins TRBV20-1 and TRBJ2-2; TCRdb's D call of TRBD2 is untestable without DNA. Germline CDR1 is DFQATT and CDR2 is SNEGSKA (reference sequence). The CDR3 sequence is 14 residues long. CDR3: CSAGSGSSTGELFF.

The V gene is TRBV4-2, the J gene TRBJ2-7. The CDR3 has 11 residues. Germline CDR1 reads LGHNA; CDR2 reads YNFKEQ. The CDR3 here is CASSQLDEQYF.

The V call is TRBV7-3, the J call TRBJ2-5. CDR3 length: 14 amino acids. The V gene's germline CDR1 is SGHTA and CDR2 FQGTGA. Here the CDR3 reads CASSLTGYEETQYF.

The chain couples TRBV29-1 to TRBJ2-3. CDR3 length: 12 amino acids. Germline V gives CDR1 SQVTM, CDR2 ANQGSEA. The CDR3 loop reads CSVDLELDTQYF.

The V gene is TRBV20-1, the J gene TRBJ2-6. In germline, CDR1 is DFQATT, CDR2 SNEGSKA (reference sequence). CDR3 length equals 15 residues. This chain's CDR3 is CSAGQAESGANVLTF.

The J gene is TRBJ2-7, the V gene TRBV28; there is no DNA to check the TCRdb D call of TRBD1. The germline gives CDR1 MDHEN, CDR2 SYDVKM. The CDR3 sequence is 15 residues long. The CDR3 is CASSPNIGTAYEQYF.

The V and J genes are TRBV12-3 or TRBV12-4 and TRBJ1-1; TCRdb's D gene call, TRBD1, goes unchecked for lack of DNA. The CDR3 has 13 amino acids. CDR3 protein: CASSYGRNNEAFF.

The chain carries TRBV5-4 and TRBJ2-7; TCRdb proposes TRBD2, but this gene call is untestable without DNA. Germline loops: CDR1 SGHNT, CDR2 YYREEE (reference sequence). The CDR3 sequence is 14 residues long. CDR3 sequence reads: CASSRSGRAKEQYF.

The chain's CDR3 is CSVEDLDGVSYEQYF. V and J are TRBV29-1 and TRBJ2-7. This CDR3 has 15 residues. Germline lookup yields CDR1 SQVTM and CDR2 ANQGSEA.

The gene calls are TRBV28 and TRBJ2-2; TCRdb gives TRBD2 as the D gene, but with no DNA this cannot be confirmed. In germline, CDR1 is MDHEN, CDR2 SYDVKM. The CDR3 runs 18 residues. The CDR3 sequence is CASRSGTSGGVNTGELFF. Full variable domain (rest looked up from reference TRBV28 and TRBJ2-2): DVKVTQSSRYLVKRTGEKVFLECVQDMDHENMFWYRQDPGLGLRLIYFSYDVKMKEKGDIPEGYSVSREKKERFSLILESASTNQTSMYLCASRSGTSGGVNTGELFFGEGSRLTVL.

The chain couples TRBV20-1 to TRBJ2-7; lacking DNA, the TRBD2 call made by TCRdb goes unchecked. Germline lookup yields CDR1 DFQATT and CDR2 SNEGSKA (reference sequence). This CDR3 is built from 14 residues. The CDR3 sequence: CSADTSGGSYEQYF.

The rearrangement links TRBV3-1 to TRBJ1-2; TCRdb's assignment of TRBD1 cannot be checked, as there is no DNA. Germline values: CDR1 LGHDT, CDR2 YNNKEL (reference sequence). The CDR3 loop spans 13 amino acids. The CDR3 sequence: CASSSGAGYGYTF.

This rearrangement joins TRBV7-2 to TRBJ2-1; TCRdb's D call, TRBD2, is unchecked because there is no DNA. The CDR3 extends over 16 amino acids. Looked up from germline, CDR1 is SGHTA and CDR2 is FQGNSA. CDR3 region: CASSSGEGPAYNEQFF.

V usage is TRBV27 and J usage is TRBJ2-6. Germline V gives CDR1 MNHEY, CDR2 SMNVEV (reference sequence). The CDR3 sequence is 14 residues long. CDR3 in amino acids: CASSLSVPANVLTF.

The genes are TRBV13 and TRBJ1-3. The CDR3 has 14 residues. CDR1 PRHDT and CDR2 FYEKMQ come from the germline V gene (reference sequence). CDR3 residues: CACSLAPSGNTIYF.

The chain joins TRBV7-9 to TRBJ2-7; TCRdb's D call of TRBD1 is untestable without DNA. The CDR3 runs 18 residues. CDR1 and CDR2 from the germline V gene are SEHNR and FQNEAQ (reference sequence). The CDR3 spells CASSLNLLEGGAAYEQYF.